The sequence of this T cell receptor beta chain was determined in a study of T cell responses to AZD1222 COVID-19 vaccine. Generated by immunoSEQ multiplex PCR, the TCRdb table keeps only in-frame clones and is missing some. The table shows about 120,000 clones, with roughly nine tenths occurring only once. With V trimmed by 3 bases and J by 4 bases, 9 bases remained unmatched. Germline V gene sequence: CDR1 MNHEY, CDR2 SMNVEV (reference sequence). The CDR3 sequence is 16 residues long. Notes on the study in general: Among those given AZD1222, only five or six were seropositive at baseline.

A remark on this clone: Its specificity is unknown.

The sequencing here drew on peripheral blood, taken on day 0 of AZD1222 vaccination. This sequence originates from an adult in good health. The genes are TRBV27 and TRBJ1-2; 9 bases agree with TRBD1. The CDR3 protein is CASSFLYRGRAYGYTF. The CDR3 DNA reads TGTGCCAGCAGTTTCCTCTACAGGGGGCGGGCCTATGGCTACACCTTC.